This TCR beta chain is drawn from a study of T cells in Graves' hyperthyroidism and ophthalmopathy. In the study overall: At initial diagnosis, before any treatment had begun, peripheral blood was obtained. Study outcomes and limitations: Model predictions of ophthalmopathy came a median roughly 6.7 months before onset.

Amplified TCR beta CDR3 regions came from RNA transcripts. A set of HTBI primers served as the primers for a first-round RT-PCR of the TCR CDR3. TCRdb independently ran MiXCR on the multiplex PCR reads; one entry per CDR3 protein. The sample includes 350,000 to 400,000 distinct CDR3 sequences, 15% to 20% of them seen just once. The CDR3 has 14 amino acids. The germline gives CDR1 SGHDN, CDR2 FVKESK. V lost 1 base and J 2 bases, leaving 8 bases between the germline ends. This clonotype has just a few counts. Its antigen remains unidentified. The chain recombines TRBV14 with TRBJ2-5; D is ambiguous. This clonotype originated in a young woman with Graves' hyperthyroidism. The sequenced material came from blood. CDR3 bases: TGTGCCAGCAGCCAAGGGATACGTCAAGAGACCCAGTACTTC. Translating gives CASSQGIRQETQYF.